The present T cell receptor (beta chain) was sequenced within a study of blood T cells in healthy people across ages. Next came a second PCR, run for about 6 to 12 cycles, which used a sample-barcoded 5' primer along with a J-beta primer mix. Every single cDNA molecule received a tag from a template-switch adaptor with 12 random nucleotides. A single record per CDR3 protein comes from TCRdb applying MiXCR to the 5' RACE reads. This sample carries fewer than 1,200,000 distinct CDR3 sequences, 20% to 25% of them seen once, and the ten largest clones take less than 0.85%. This CDR3 has 11 amino acids. Germline lookup yields CDR1 SQVTM and CDR2 ANQGSEA. With each sample, at least 6 micrograms of total RNA were extracted. Separately, the same data were catalogued under a study of T cells of mothers and their children. That investigation notes: Using about 1.5 ug per 15 ul, all extracted RNA underwent cDNA synthesis.

The J gene is TRBJ2-1, the V gene TRBV29-1; D unclear. The better agreement between TRBJ2-7 and the DNA end casts doubt on the J call. Input material: blood. The receptor was isolated from a girl aged 2 to 9 in good health. CDR3 protein: CSVRAAYEQYF. In DNA form, the CDR3 reads TGCAGCGTTCGGGCAGCTTACGAGCAGTACTTC.